This T cell receptor (beta chain) was retrieved from a study of blood T cell repertoires in COVID-19. Background on the study: Samples representing acute and convalescent COVID-19 were sourced from the United States, Italy and Spain.

The V segment lost 5 bases and the J segment 9 bases; nucleotides outside the gene matches: 10. Germline V gene data show CDR1 as SQVTM and CDR2 as ANQGSEA. The CDR3 is made up of 12 amino acids. Study processing details: Amplifying reference gene primers gave estimates of nucleated cell counts. Clones were read by immunoSEQ multiplex PCR, and TCRdb kept only the in-frame ones, dropping some. The V and J calls and clone size come from that table; D and trimming were worked out from the DNA. The table includes about 140,000 clones, under 85% detected once. The sequence was obtained from a human donor in a cohort sampled during active COVID-19. The material sequenced was peripheral blood. The rearrangement links TRBV29-1 to TRBJ2-7; TRBD2 aligns across 7 bases. The CDR3 nucleotides read TGCAGCGTTACTGACCCCCGGGGGGTGCAGTACTTC. Its protein is CSVTDPRGVQYF.